The clone carrying this T cell receptor beta chain is a singleton in its sample. Profiling relied on immunoSEQ multiplex PCR, and the TCRdb table lists in-frame clones only, not all of them. The sample holds roughly 220,000 clones, 79% seen once. Library input was about 2 micrograms of DNA from cryopreserved PBMCs. The CDR3 contains 16 residues. V gave up 5 bases and J gave up 1 base, with 15 bases separating them. In germline, CDR1 is MNHEY, CDR2 SMNVEV (reference sequence). The data belong to a study of cytotoxic CD8 clonotypes in ibrutinib-treated CLL. The receptor was derived from a human donor with chronic lymphocytic leukemia. The chain has TRBV27 and TRBJ2-4, with D perhaps TRBD2 (7 bases). The sample consisted of PBMCs, taken after 12 months of ibrutinib treatment. CDR3 sequence (DNA): TGTGCCAGCAGTACTCTGGGGGGGGGCGCCAAAAACATTCAGTACTTC. Residues: CASSTLGGGAKNIQYF.